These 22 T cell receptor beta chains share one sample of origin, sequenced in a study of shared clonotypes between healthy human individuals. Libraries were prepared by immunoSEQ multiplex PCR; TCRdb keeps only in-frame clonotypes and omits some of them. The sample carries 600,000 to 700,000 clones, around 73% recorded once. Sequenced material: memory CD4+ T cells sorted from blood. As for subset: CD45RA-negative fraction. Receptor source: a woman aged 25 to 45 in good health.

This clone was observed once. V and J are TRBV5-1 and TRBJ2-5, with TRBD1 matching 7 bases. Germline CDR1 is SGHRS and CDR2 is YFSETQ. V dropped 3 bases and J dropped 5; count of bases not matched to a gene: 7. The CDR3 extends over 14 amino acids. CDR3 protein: CASSSQGFGETQYF. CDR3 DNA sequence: TGCGCCAGCAGCTCACAGGGGTTCGGGGAGACCCAGTACTTC.

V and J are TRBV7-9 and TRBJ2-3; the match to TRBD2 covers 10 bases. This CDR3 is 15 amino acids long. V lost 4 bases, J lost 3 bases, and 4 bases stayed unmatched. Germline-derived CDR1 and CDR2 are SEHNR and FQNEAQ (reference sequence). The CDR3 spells CASSSQGLATDTQYF. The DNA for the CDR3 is TGTGCCAGCAGCTCTCAGGGACTAGCGACAGATACGCAGTATTTT.

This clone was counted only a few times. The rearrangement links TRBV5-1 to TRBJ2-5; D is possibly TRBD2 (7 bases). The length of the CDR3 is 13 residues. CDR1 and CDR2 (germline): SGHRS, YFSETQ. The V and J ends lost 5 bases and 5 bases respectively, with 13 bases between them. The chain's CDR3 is CASRLGGPETQYF. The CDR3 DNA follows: TGCGCCAGCAGGCTGGGGGGGCCGGAGACCCAGTACTTC.

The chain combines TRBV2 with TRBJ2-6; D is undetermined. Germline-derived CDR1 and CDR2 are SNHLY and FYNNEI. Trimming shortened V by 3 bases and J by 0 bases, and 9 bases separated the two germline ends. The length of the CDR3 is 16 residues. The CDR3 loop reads CASSDGAYSGANVLTF. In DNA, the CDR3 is TGTGCCAGCAGTGATGGCGCCTACTCTGGGGCCAACGTCCTGACTTTC.

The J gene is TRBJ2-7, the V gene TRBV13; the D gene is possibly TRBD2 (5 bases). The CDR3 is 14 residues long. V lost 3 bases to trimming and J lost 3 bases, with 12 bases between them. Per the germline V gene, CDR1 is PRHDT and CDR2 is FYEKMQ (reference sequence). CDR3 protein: CASSLGKRVYEQYF. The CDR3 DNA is TGTGCCAGCAGCTTGGGGAAGAGGGTCTACGAGCAGTACTTC. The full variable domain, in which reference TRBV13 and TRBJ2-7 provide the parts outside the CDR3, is AAGVIQSPRHLIKEKRETATLKCYPIPRHDTVYWYQQGPGQDPQFLISFYEKMQSDKGSIPDRFSAQQFSDYHSELNMSSLELGDSALYFCASSLGKRVYEQYFGPGTRLTVT.

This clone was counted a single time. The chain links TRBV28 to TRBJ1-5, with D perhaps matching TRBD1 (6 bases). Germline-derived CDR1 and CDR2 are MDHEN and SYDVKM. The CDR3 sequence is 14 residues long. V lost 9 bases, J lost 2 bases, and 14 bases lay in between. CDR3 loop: CASVRGGGNQPQHF. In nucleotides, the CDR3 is TGTGCCAGTGTCAGGGGTGGGGGCAATCAGCCCCAGCATTTT.

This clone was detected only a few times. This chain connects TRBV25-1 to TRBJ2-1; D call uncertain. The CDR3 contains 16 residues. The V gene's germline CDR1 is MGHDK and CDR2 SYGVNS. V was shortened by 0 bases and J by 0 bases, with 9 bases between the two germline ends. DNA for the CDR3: TGTGCCAGCAGTGAATATAAAGCCAGCTCCTACAATGAGCAGTTCTTC. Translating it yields CASSEYKASSYNEQFF.

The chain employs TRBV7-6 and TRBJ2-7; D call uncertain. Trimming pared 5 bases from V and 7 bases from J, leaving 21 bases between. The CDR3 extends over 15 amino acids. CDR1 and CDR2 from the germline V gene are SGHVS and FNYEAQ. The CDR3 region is CASSKTSRRRREQYF. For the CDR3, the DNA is TGTGCCAGCAGCAAAACATCGAGACGGAGAAGGGAGCAGTACTTC.

The CDR3, as DNA: TGCGCCAGCAGCCGGGACAACCTGAGAACCTACGAGCAGTACTTC. Translating it yields CASSRDNLRTYEQYF. The chain couples TRBV4-1 to TRBJ2-7, with a weak D call TRBD1 (6 bases). Trimming removed 4 bases from V and 2 bases from J, with 15 bases in between. The length of the CDR3 is 15 residues. CDR1 and CDR2 from the germline V gene are MGHRA and YSYEKL.

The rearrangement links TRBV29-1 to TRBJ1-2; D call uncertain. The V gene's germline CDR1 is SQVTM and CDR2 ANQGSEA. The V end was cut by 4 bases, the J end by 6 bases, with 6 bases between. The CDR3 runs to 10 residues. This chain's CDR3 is CSVGEDGYTF. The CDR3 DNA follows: TGCAGCGTTGGGGAGGATGGCTACACCTTC. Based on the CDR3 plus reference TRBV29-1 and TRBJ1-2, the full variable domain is SAVISQKPSRDICQRGTSLTIQCQVDSQVTMMFWYRQQPGQSLTLIATANQGSEATYESGFVIDKFPISRPNLTFSTLTVSNMSPEDSSIYLCSVGEDGYTFGSGTRLTVV.

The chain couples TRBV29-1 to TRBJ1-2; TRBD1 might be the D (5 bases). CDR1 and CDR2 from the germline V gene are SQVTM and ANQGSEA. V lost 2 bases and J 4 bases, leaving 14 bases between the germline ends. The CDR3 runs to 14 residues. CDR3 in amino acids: CSVELDGGTYGYTF. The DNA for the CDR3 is TGCAGCGTTGAATTGGATGGGGGGACCTATGGCTACACCTTC.

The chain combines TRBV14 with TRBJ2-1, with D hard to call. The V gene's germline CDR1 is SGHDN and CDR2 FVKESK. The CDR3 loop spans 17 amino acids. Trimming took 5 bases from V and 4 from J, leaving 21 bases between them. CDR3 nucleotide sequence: TGTGCCAGCAGCTTTCGGACCGGATCATCTGGGTACAATGAGCAGTTCTTC. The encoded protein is CASSFRTGSSGYNEQFF.

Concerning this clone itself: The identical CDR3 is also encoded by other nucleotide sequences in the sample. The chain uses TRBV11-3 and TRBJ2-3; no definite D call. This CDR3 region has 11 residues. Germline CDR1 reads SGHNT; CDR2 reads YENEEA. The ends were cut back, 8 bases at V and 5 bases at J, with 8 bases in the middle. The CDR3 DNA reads TGTGCCAGCTCGAGTGGAGATACGCAGTATTTT. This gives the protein CASSSGDTQYF. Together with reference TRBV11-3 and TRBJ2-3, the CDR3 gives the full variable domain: EAGVVQSPRYKIIEKKQPVAFWCNPISGHNTLYWYLQNLGQGPELLIRYENEEAVDDSQLPKDRFSAERLKGVDSTLKIQPAELGDSAVYLCASSSGDTQYFGPGTRLTVL.

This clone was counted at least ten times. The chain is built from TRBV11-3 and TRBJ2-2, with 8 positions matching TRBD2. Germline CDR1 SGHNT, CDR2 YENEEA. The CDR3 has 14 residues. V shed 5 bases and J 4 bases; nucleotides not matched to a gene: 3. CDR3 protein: CASSKGTSTGELFF. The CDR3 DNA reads TGTGCCAGCAGCAAGGGGACTAGCACCGGGGAGCTGTTTTTT.

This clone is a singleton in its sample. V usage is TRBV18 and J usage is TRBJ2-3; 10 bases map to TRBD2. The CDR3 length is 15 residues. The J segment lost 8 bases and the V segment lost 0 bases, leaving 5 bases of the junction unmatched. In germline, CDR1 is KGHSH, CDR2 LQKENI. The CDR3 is CASSPPELAGRTQYF. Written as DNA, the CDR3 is TGTGCCAGCTCACCACCGGAACTAGCGGGACGTACGCAGTATTTT. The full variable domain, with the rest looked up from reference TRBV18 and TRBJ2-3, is NAGVMQNPRHLVRRRGQEARLRCSPMKGHSHVYWYRQLPEEGLKFMVYLQKENIIDESGMPKERFSAEFPKEGPSILRIQQVVRGDSAAYFCASSPPELAGRTQYFGPGTRLTVL.

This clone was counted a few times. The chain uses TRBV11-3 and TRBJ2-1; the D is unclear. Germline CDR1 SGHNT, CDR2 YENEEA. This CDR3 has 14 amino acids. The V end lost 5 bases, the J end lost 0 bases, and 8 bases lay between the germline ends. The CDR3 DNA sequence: TGTGCCAGCAGCCCTTTTAGCTCCTACAATGAGCAGTTCTTC. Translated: CASSPFSSYNEQFF.

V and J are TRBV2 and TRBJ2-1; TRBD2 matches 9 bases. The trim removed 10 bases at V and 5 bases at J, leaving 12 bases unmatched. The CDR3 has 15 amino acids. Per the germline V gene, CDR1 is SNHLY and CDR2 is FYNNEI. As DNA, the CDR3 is TGTGCCACGCAATCCGTAGCGGGAGTGCACAATGAGCAGTTCTTC. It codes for CATQSVAGVHNEQFF.

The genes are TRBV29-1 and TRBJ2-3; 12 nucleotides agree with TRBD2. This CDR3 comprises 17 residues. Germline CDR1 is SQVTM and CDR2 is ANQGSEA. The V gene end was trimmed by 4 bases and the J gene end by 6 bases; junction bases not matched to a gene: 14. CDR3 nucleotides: TGCAGCGTTGGGCTCGGGACTAGCGGGTATCAATCGGATACGCAGTATTTT. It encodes CSVGLGTSGYQSDTQYF.

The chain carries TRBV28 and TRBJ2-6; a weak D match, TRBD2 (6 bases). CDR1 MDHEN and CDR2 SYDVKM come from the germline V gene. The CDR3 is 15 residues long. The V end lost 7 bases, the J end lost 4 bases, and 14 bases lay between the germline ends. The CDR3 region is CASIGGDWGANVLTF. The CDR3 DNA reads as TGTGCCAGCATCGGCGGGGACTGGGGGGCCAACGTCCTGACTTTC.

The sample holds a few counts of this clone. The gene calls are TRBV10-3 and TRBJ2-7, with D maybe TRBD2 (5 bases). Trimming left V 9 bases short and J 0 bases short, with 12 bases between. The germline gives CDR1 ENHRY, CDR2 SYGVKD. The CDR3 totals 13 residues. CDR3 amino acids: CAIGSQASYEQYF. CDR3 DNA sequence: TGTGCCATTGGGAGCCAGGCCTCCTACGAGCAGTACTTC.

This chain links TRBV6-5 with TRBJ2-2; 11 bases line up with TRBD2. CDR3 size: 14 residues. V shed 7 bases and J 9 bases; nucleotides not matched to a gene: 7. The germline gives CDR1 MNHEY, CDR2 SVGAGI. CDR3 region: CASTVIAGGRELFF. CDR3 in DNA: TGTGCCAGCACAGTGATAGCGGGAGGGAGGGAGCTGTTTTTT.

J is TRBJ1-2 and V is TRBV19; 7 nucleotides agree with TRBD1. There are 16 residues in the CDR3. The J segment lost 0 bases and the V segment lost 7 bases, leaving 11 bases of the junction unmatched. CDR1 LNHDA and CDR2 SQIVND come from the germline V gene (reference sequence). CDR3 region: CASTRGTVKSNYGYTF. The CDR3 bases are TGTGCCAGTACCAGGGGGACAGTCAAATCTAACTATGGCTACACCTTC. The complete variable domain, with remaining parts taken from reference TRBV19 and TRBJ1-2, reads DGGITQSPKYLFRKEGQNVTLSCEQNLNHDAMYWYRQDPGQGLRLIYYSQIVNDFQKGDIAEGYSVSREKKESFPLTVTSAQKNPTAFYLCASTRGTVKSNYGYTFGSGTRLTVV.